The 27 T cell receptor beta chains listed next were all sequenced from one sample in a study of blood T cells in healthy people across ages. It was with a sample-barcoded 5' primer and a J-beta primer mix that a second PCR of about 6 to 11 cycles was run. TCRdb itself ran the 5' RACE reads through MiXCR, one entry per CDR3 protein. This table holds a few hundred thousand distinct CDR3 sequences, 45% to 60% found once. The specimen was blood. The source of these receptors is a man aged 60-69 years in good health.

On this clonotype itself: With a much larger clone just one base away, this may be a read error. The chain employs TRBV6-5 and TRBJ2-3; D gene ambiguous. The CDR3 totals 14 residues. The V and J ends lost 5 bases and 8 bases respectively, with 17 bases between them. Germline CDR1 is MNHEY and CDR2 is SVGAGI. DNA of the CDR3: TGTGCCAGCAGTAGAGATACGGGCCGCGGTACGCAGTATTTT. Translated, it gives CASSRDTGRGTQYF.

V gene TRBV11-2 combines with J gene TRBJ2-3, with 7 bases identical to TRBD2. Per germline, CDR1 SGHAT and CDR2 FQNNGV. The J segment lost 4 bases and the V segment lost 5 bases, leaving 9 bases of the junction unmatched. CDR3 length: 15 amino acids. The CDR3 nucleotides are TGTGCCAGCAGCCCCCGACGACTAGCAGCAGATACGCAGTATTTT. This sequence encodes CASSPRRLAADTQYF.

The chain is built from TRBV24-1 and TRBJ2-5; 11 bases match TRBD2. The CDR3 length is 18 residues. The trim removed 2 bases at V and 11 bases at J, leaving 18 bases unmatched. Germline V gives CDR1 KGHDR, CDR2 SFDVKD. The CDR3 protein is CATSDSSPGTSGGGEQYF. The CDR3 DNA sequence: TGTGCCACCAGTGATTCCTCTCCCGGGACTAGCGGAGGGGGAGAGCAGTACTTC.

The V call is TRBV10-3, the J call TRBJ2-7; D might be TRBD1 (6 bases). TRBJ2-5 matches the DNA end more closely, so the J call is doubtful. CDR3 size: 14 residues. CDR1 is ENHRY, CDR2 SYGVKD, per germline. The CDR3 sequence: CAISNTQGGETQYF. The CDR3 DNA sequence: TGTGCCATCAGTAACACACAGGGTGGGGAGACCCAGTACTTC.

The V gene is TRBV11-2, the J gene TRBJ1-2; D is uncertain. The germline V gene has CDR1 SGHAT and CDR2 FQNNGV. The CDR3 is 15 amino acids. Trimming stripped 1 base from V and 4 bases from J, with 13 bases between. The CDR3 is CASSLGPAGSYGYTF. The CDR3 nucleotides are TGTGCCAGCAGCTTAGGCCCCGCGGGGTCCTATGGCTACACCTTC. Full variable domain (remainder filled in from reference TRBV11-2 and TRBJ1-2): EAGVAQSPRYKIIEKRQSVAFWCNPISGHATLYWYQQILGQGPKLLIQFQNNGVVDDSQLPKDRFSAERLKGVDSTLKIQPAKLEDSAVYLCASSLGPAGSYGYTFGSGTRLTVV.

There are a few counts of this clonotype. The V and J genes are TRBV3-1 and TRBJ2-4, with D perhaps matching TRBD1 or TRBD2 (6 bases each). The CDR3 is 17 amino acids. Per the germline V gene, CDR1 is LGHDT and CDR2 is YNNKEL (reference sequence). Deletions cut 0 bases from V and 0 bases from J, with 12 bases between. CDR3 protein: CASSQDRGTLAKNIQYF. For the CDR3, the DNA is TGTGCCAGCAGCCAAGATAGGGGGACTCTAGCCAAAAACATTCAGTACTTC.

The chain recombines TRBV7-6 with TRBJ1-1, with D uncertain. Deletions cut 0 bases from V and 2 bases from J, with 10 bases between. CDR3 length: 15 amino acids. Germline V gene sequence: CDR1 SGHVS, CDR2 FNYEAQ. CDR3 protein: CASSLAAGYNTEAFF. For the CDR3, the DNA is TGTGCCAGCAGCTTAGCCGCCGGATACAACACTGAAGCTTTCTTT.

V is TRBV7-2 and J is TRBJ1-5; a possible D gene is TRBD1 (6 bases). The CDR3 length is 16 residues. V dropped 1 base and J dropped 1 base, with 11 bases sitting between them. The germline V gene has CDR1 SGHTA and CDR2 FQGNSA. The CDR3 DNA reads TGTGCCAGCAGCTTAGTAGCAGGGGCAAGCAATCAGCCCCAGCATTTT. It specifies CASSLVAGASNQPQHF.

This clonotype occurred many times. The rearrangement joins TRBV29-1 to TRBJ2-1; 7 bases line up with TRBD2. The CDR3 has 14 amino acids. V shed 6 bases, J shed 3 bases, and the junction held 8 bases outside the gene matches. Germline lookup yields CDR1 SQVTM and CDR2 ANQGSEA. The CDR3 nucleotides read TGCAGCGTCCCAGCGGGGAGCAACTACAATGAGCAGTTCTTC. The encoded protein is CSVPAGSNYNEQFF.

DNA for the CDR3: TGTGCCAGTAGGGACCGCCCGGGACAAAACACAGATACGCAGTATTTT. Amino acid sequence: CASRDRPGQNTDTQYF. This chain joins TRBV19 and TRBJ2-3, with D possibly matching TRBD1 (6 bases). Germline CDR1 and CDR2: LNHDA and SQIVND (reference sequence). CDR3 length: 16 amino acids. Between the trimmed V and J ends, which lost 6 bases and 2 bases, there was a span of 18 bases.

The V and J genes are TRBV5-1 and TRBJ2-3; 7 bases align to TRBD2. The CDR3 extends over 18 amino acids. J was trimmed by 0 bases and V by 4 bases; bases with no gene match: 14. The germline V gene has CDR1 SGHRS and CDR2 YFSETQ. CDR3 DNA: TGCGCCAGCAGCCCAGAGCTTGACGGGGGGACTAGCACAGATACGCAGTATTTT. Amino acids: CASSPELDGGTSTDTQYF.

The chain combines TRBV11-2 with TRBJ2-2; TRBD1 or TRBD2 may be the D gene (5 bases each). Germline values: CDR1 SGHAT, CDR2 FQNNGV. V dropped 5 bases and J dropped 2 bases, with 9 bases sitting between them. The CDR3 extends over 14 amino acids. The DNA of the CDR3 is TGTGCCAGCAGCCCGGGACCAAACACCGGGGAGCTGTTTTTT. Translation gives CASSPGPNTGELFF.

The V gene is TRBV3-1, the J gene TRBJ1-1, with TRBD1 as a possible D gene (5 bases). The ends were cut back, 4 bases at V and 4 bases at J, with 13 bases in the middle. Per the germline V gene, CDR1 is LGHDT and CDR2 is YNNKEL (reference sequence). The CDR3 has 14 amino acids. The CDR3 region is CASSRRDGTTEAFF. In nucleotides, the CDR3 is TGTGCCAGCAGCCGGAGGGACGGAACCACTGAAGCTTTCTTT.

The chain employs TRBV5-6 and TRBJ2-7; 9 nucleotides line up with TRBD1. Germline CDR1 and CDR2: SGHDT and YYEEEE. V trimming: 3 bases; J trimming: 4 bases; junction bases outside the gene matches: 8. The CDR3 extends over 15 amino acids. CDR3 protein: CASSSGQGRWYEQYF. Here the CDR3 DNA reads TGTGCCAGCAGCTCCGGACAGGGGCGGTGGTACGAGCAGTACTTC. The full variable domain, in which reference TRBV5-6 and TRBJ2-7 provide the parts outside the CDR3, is DAGVTQSPTHLIKTRGQQVTLRCSPKSGHDTVSWYQQALGQGPQFIFQYYEEEERQRGNFPDRFSGHQFPNYSSELNVNALLLGDSALYLCASSSGQGRWYEQYFGPGTRLTVT.

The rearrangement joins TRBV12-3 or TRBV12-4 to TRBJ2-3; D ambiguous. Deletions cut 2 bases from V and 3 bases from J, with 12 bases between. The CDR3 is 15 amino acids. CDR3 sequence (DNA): TGTGCCAGCAGTTTATGGGCCAGTAAAACAGATACGCAGTATTTT. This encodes CASSLWASKTDTQYF.

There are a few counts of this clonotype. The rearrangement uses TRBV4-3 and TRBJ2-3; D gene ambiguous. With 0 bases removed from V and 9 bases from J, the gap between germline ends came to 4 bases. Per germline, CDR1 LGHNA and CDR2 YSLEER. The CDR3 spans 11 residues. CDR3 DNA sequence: TGCGCCAGCAGCCAAGATGAGACGCAGTATTTT. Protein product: CASSQDETQYF.

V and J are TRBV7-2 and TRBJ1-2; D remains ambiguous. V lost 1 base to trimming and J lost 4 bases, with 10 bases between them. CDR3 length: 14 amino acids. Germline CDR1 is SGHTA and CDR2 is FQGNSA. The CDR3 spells CASSLGVGSYGYTF. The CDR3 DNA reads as TGTGCCAGCAGCTTAGGCGTGGGGAGCTATGGCTACACCTTC.

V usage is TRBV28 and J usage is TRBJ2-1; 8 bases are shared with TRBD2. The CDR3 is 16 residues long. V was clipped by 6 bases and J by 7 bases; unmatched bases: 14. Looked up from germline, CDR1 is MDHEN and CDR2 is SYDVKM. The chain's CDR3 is CASRSSSGLGDNEQFF. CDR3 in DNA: TGTGCCAGCAGATCCTCTAGCGGGCTCGGGGATAATGAGCAGTTCTTC.

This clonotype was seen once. The CDR3 loop reads CASSQGSMNIQYF. The CDR3 coding sequence is TGTGCCAGCAGCCAGGGCAGTATGAACATTCAGTACTTC. V and J are TRBV7-2 and TRBJ2-7, with D tentatively TRBD1 (5 bases). The assigned J gene may be wrong: the sequence end matches TRBJ2-4 better. Per the germline V gene, CDR1 is SGHTA and CDR2 is FQGNSA. The CDR3 is made up of 13 amino acids.

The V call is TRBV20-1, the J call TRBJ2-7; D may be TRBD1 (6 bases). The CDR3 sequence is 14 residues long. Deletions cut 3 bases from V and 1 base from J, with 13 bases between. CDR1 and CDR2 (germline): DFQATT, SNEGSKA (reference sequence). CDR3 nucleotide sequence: TGCAGTGCTAGGAGCCGGGACAAATCCTACGAGCAGTACTTC. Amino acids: CSARSRDKSYEQYF.

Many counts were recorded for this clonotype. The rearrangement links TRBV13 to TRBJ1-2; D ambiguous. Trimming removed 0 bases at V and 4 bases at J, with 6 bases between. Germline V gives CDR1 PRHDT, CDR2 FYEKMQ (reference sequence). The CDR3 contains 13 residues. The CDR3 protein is CASSLGRSYGYTF. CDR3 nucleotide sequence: TGTGCCAGCAGCTTAGGGCGCAGCTATGGCTACACCTTC.

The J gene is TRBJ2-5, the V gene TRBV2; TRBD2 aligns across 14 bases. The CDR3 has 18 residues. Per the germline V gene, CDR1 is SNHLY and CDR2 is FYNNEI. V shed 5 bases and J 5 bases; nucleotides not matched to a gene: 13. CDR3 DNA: TGTGCCAGCAGTCTACCGGGACTAGCGGGGGCGCGGGGTGAGACCCAGTACTTC. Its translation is CASSLPGLAGARGETQYF. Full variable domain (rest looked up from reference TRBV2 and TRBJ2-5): EPEVTQTPSHQVTQMGQEVILRCVPISNHLYFYWYRQILGQKVEFLVSFYNNEISEKSEIFDDQFSVERPDGSNFTLKIRSTKLEDSAMYFCASSLPGLAGARGETQYFGPGTRLLVL.

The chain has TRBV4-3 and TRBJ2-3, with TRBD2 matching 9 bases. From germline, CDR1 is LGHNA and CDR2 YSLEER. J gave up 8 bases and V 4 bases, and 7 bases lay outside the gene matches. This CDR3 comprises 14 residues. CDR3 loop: CASSLETSGSTQYF. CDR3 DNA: TGCGCCAGCAGCCTAGAGACTAGCGGATCTACGCAGTATTTT.

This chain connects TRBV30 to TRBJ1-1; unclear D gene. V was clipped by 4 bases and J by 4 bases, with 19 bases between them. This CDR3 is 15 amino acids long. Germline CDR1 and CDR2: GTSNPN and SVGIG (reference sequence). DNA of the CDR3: TGTGCCTGGAATTCGTTTGGGTTAGCGGGCACTGAAGCTTTCTTT. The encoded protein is CAWNSFGLAGTEAFF.

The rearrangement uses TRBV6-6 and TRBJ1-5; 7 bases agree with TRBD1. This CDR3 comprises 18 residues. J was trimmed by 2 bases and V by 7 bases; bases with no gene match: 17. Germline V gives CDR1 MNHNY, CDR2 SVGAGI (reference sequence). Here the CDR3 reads CASTYLPRTGEGNQPQHF. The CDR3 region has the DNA TGTGCCAGCACCTACCTTCCCCGAACAGGGGAGGGCAATCAGCCCCAGCATTTT.

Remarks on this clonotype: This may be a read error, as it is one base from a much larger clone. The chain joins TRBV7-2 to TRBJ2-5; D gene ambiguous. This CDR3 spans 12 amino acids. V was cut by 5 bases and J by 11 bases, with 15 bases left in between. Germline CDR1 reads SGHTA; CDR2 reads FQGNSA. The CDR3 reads CASSPITYGQYF. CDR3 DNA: TGTGCCAGCAGCCCAATAACCTACGGGCAGTACTTC.

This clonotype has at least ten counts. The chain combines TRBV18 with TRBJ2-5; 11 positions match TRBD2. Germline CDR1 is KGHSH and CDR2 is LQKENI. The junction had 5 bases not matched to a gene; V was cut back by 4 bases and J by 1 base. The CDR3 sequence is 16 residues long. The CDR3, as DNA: TGTGCCAGCTCACGATTCGGGACTAGCGGCCAAGAGACCCAGTACTTC. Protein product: CASSRFGTSGQETQYF. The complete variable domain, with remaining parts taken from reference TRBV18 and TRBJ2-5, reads NAGVMQNPRHLVRRRGQEARLRCSPMKGHSHVYWYRQLPEEGLKFMVYLQKENIIDESGMPKERFSAEFPKEGPSILRIQQVVRGDSAAYFCASSRFGTSGQETQYFGPGTRLLVL.